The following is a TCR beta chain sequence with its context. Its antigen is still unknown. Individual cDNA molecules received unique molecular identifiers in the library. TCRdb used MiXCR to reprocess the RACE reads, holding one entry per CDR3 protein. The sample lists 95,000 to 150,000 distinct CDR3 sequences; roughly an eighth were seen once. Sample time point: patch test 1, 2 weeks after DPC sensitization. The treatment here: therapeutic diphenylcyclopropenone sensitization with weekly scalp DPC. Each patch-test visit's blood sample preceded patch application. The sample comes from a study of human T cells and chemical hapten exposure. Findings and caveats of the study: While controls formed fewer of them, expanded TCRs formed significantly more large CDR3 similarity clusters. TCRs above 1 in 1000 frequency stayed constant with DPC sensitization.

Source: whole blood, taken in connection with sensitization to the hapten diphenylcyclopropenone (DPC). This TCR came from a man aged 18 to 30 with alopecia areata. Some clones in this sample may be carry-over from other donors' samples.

The CDR3 DNA reads TGTGCCAGCTCCCACGCACAGAATAGCTACGAGCAGTACTTC. Translating it yields CASSHAQNSYEQYF. J is TRBJ2-7 and V is TRBV18, with D uncertain. The CDR3 sequence is 14 residues long. Trimming took off 6 bases at V and 3 bases at J, with 15 bases between the two ends. Germline V lookup: CDR1 KGHSH, CDR2 LQKENI. Looking up the rest from reference TRBV18 and TRBJ2-7 gives the full variable domain: NAGVMQNPRHLVRRRGQEARLRCSPMKGHSHVYWYRQLPEEGLKFMVYLQKENIIDESGMPKERFSAEFPKEGPSILRIQQVVRGDSAAYFCASSHAQNSYEQYFGPGTRLTVT.